The rows below give T cell receptor beta chains drawn from one sample of a study of regulatory and conventional T cells in RAG deficiency. TCRdb's copy holds only in-frame clones and misses some; the assay was immunoSEQ multiplex PCR. The data contain roughly 20,000 clones, 87% of them singletons. These same records also appear under a second study, on regulatory T cells.

Sequenced input: Tregs sorted from blood. All receptors come from a human donor in good health. Both conserved end residues are part of each CDR3. Fields, in order: J gene, CDR3 length, V gene, clone size, D gene, CDR3 protein, CDR3 DNA. A D gene is named only where the DNA matches it firmly. Clone size is stated in some rows and not others, as once, few, many or a class when expanded.

>TRBJ2-5|14|TRBV5-1|.|TRBD1
CASSPDRVQETQYF
TGCGCCAGCAGCCCCGACAGGGTGCAAGAGACCCAGTACTTC
>TRBJ1-1|14|TRBV27|.|TRBD1
CASSLAGQSNEAFF
TGTGCCAGCAGCCTGGCGGGACAGTCCAATGAAGCTTTCTTT
>TRBJ2-3|15|TRBV15|.|.
CATLGSSGRADTQYF
TGTGCCACCCTAGGGAGTTCAGGTCGTGCAGATACGCAGTATTTT
>TRBJ2-7|13|TRBV9|.|.
CASSPTAGYEQYF
TGTGCCAGCAGCCCCACCGCGGGCTACGAGCAGTACTTC
>TRBJ1-2|14|TRBV27|.|.
CASSLSPDIFGYTF
TGTGCCAGCAGTTTATCCCCGGACATATTTGGCTACACCTTC
>TRBJ1-4|14|TRBV28|.|TRBD1
CASSPGTVDEKLFF
TGTGCCAGCAGTCCCGGGACAGTCGATGAAAAACTGTTTTTT
>TRBJ2-1|16|TRBV2|.|.
CASSDRPGVSYNEQFF
TGTGCCAGCAGTGATCGGCCGGGGGTCTCCTACAATGAGCAGTTCTTC
>TRBJ1-1|15|TRBV19|.|TRBD1
CATRDRGMRFTEAFF
TGTGCCACAAGGGACAGGGGGATGCGTTTCACTGAAGCTTTCTTT
>TRBJ2-5|15|TRBV7-2|.|.
CASSPRLAVGETQYF
TGTGCCAGCAGTCCCAGGCTAGCAGTAGGAGAGACCCAGTACTTC
>TRBJ2-3|16|TRBV7-6|.|.
CASSFTAGRGTDTQYF
TGTGCCAGCAGCTTTACGGCGGGTAGGGGCACAGATACGCAGTATTTT
>TRBJ2-3|12|TRBV7-9|few|.
CASSLLMDTQYF
TGTGCCAGCAGCTTACTCATGGATACGCAGTATTTT
>TRBJ2-5|14|TRBV5-1|.|.
CASSLDGNQETQYF
TGCGCCAGCAGCTTGGACGGGAACCAAGAGACCCAGTACTTC